The rows below give T cell receptor beta chains drawn from one sample of a study of T cells in tuberculosis. Clones were sequenced by immunoSEQ multiplex PCR, and TCRdb holds only the in-frame ones, with some missing. Among about 34,000 clones listed, over 85% were seen once. The specimen was PBMCs, collected at tuberculosis diagnosis. The receptors derive from an adult with tuberculosis. The CDR3 runs from the conserved cysteine through the conserved F or W. The order of the fields is J gene, D gene, clone size, V gene, CDR3 protein, CDR3 DNA. A D gene is named only where the DNA matches it firmly. The listing skips clone size in some rows; elsewhere it reads once, few, many or a size class.

TRBJ2-1 NA NA TRBV5-6 CASTPRWAGGYNEQFF TGTGCCAGCACCCCAAGGTGGGCCGGGGGTTACAATGAGCAGTTCTTC
TRBJ2-2 TRBD2 NA TRBV11-3 CASSLGIPLAGDTGELFF TGTGCCAGCAGCTTAGGTATTCCACTAGCGGGTGACACCGGGGAGCTGTTTTTT
TRBJ1-2 NA NA TRBV6-6 CASSSRGDGGYTF TGTGCCAGCAGTTCCCGGGGTGACGGTGGCTACACCTTC
TRBJ2-7 TRBD2 NA TRBV7-8 CASSRTSLGTEQYF TGTGCCAGCAGCCGGACTAGCCTGGGCACCGAGCAGTACTTC
TRBJ2-7 TRBD2 NA TRBV11-2 CASSLWEGSAYEQYF TGTGCCAGCAGCTTATGGGAGGGATCGGCCTACGAGCAGTACTTC
TRBJ1-2 NA NA TRBV2 CASSEVGPGSGYTF TGTGCCAGCAGTGAGGTCGGACCTGGGAGTGGCTACACCTTC
TRBJ2-7 NA once TRBV5-1 CASSRTGYEQYF TGCGCCAGCAGCCGGACTGGATACGAGCAGTACTTC
TRBJ1-5 NA once TRBV7-9 CASSETRLAYSNQPQHF TGTGCCAGCAGCGAAACGAGGCTAGCTTATAGCAATCAGCCCCAGCATTTT
TRBJ1-1 NA NA TRBV6-1 CASPAAEQIEAFF TGTGCCAGTCCAGCAGCGGAACAGATTGAAGCTTTCTTT
TRBJ2-7 NA NA TRBV6-1 CASSSKGWDIHEQYF TGTGCCAGCAGTTCAAAGGGCTGGGACATTCACGAGCAGTACTTC
TRBJ1-4 NA once TRBV5-1 CASASTSTNEKLFF TGCGCCAGCGCGTCGACTTCAACTAATGAAAAACTGTTTTTT
TRBJ2-1 TRBD2 NA TRBV28 CASSSSGSSYNEQFF TGTGCCAGCAGCAGTAGCGGGAGCTCCTACAATGAGCAGTTCTTC
TRBJ1-2 TRBD1 NA TRBV5-6 CASSFDRAPNYGYTF TGTGCCAGCAGCTTTGACAGGGCACCAAACTATGGCTACACCTTC
TRBJ1-1 TRBD1 NA TRBV5-1 CASHTGTAPGTEAFF TGCGCCAGCCACACCGGGACAGCCCCGGGCACTGAAGCTTTCTTT